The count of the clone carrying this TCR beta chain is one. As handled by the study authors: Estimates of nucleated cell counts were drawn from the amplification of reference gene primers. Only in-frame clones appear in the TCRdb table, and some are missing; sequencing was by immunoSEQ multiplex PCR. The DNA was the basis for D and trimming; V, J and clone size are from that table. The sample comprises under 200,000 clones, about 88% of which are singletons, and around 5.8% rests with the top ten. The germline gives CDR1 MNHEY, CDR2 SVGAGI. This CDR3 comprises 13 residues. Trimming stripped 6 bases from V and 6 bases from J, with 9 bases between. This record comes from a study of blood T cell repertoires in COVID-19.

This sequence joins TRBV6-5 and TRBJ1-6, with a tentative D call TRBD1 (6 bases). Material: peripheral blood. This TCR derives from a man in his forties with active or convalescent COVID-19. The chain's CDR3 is CASRRQANSPLHF. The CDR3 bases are TGTGCCAGCAGAAGACAGGCTAATTCACCCCTCCACTTT.